These 3 T cell receptor beta chains were sequenced from one sample in a study of cytomegalovirus exposure and HLA in healthy donors. The PCR contained 60 Vbeta and 13 Jbeta primers. The method was immunoSEQ multiplex PCR; TCRdb's version includes in-frame clones alone and lacks a portion of them. Of some 150,000 clones listed, 80% to 90% are singletons. Material: PBMCs. These receptors were taken from a woman in her twenties or thirties in good health and CMV-seropositive.

The rearrangement joins TRBV18 to TRBJ1-3; TRBD1 matches 9 bases. Germline V gene lookup returns CDR1 KGHSH and CDR2 LQKENI. This CDR3 spans 16 amino acids. J gave up 3 bases and V 0 bases, and 3 bases lay outside the gene matches. The CDR3 bases are TGTGCCAGCTCACCACCTACAGGGGGCTTTGGAAACACCATATATTTT. As protein: CASSPPTGGFGNTIYF.

This clone is a singleton in its sample. This sequence joins TRBV5-6 and TRBJ1-3, with a tentative D call TRBD1 (6 bases). The CDR3 runs to 15 residues. CDR1 and CDR2 (germline): SGHDT, YYEEEE. V dropped 6 bases and J dropped 8 bases, with 21 bases sitting between them. The DNA of the CDR3 is TGTGCCAGCAACCACCTCGGGGGGGCAGAGGACACCATATATTTT. It translates to CASNHLGGAEDTIYF.

V usage is TRBV7-8 and J usage is TRBJ2-7, with D perhaps TRBD2 (5 bases). In germline, CDR1 is SGHVS, CDR2 FQNEAQ. This CDR3 has 15 residues. V gave up 2 bases and J gave up 0 bases, with 11 bases separating them. The CDR3 loop reads CASSLRVGVSYEQYF. The CDR3 DNA reads as TGTGCCAGCAGCTTACGTGTCGGGGTCTCCTACGAGCAGTACTTC.